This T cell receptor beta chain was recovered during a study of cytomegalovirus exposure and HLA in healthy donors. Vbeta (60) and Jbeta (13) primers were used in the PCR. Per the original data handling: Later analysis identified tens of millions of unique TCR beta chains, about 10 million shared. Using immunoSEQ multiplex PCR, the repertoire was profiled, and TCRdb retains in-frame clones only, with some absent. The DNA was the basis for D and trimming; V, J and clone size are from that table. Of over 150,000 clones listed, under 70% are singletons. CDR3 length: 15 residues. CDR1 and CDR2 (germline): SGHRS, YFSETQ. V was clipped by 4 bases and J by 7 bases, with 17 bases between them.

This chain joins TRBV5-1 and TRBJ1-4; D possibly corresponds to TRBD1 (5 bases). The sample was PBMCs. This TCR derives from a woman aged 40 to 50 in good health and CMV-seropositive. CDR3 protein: CASSAQGVAGEKLFF. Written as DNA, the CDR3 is TGCGCCAGCAGCGCCCAGGGCGTAGCTGGTGAAAAACTGTTTTTT.